A single sample gave rise to the 29 T cell receptor beta chains below, sequenced in a study of blood T cell repertoires in COVID-19. Sequenced by immunoSEQ multiplex PCR; TCRdb stores in-frame clones only, minus some. The sample yields roughly 250,000 clones, about nine tenths seen once. The source material was PBMCs or T cells enriched from blood (not recorded which). The source of these receptors is a woman in her thirties or forties with acute COVID-19.

The CDR3 sequence is CASIAGRLNTEAFF. CDR3 bases: TGTGCCAGCATAGCGGGACGGTTGAACACTGAAGCTTTCTTT. V is TRBV6-5 and J is TRBJ1-1; a weak D match, TRBD1 (5 bases). Germline loops: CDR1 MNHEY, CDR2 SVGAGI. The CDR3 is made up of 14 amino acids. Trimming stripped 7 bases from V and 0 bases from J, with 12 bases between.

V and J are TRBV28 and TRBJ2-7, with a weak D call TRBD1 (6 bases). CDR3 length equals 15 residues. Germline V gene lookup returns CDR1 MDHEN and CDR2 SYDVKM. Trimming left V 2 bases short and J 1 base short, with 12 bases between. CDR3 in amino acids: CASSLELGGSYEQYF. The DNA of the CDR3 is TGTGCCAGCAGTTTAGAACTAGGGGGTTCCTACGAGCAGTACTTC. The full variable domain, completed using reference TRBV28 and TRBJ2-7, is DVKVTQSSRYLVKRTGEKVFLECVQDMDHENMFWYRQDPGLGLRLIYFSYDVKMKEKGDIPEGYSVSREKKERFSLILESASTNQTSMYLCASSLELGGSYEQYFGPGTRLTVT.

J is TRBJ2-5 and V is TRBV6-5, with TRBD1 matching over 7 bases. The CDR3 sequence is 15 residues long. J gave up 0 bases and V 2 bases, and 3 bases lay outside the gene matches. CDR1 is MNHEY, CDR2 SVGAGI, per germline. CDR3 in amino acids: CASSYGTADQETQYF. As DNA, the CDR3 is TGTGCCAGCAGTTACGGGACAGCCGACCAAGAGACCCAGTACTTC.

CDR3: CASSAAGRTVYGYTF. The DNA of the CDR3 is TGTGCCAGTAGTGCCGCGGGACGCACCGTCTATGGCTACACCTTC. The chain combines TRBV19 with TRBJ1-2; TRBD1 is a possible D gene (5 bases). Trimming removed 5 bases from V and 4 bases from J, with 17 bases in between. Germline lookup yields CDR1 LNHDA and CDR2 SQIVND (reference sequence). The CDR3 extends over 15 amino acids.

The rearrangement uses TRBV5-5 and TRBJ2-7; D unresolved. The CDR3 has 16 residues. The germline gives CDR1 SGHKS, CDR2 YYEKEE (reference sequence). Deletions cut 0 bases from V and 0 bases from J, with 13 bases between. The DNA for the CDR3 is TGTGCCAGCAGCTTGGATAGTGTTTTGTCCTCCTACGAGCAGTACTTC. Amino acid sequence: CASSLDSVLSSYEQYF.

The chain recombines TRBV15 with TRBJ1-3; TRBD1 is a possible D gene (6 bases). Germline assignment: CDR1 LNHNV and CDR2 YYDKDF (reference sequence). Trimming stripped 9 bases from V and 4 bases from J, with 13 bases between. There are 13 residues in the CDR3. CDR3 in amino acids: CATRGTPGNTIYF. DNA of the CDR3: TGTGCCACTCGAGGGACACCAGGAAACACCATATATTTT.

The chain recombines TRBV19 with TRBJ2-2; D remains ambiguous. Germline V gene sequence: CDR1 LNHDA, CDR2 SQIVND (reference sequence). V dropped 9 bases and J dropped 8 bases, with 19 bases sitting between them. CDR3 length equals 14 residues. CDR3 DNA: TGTGCCAGCATGCGCCCCAGGATAGGTGGGGAGCTGTTTTTT. It codes for CASMRPRIGGELFF.

The V call is TRBV5-6, the J call TRBJ1-5; the match to TRBD1 covers 8 bases. Per the germline V gene, CDR1 is SGHDT and CDR2 is YYEEEE. The CDR3 has 14 amino acids. Unmatched junction bases numbered 7, after V lost 4 bases and J lost 7 bases. The CDR3 reads CASSGGQGGQPQHF. The CDR3 DNA is TGTGCCAGCAGCGGCGGACAGGGCGGCCAGCCCCAGCATTTT.

The chain links TRBV6-5 to TRBJ2-7, with 7 bases fitting TRBD1. This CDR3 is 11 amino acids long. J was trimmed by 6 bases and V by 6 bases; bases with no gene match: 2. Per germline, CDR1 MNHEY and CDR2 SVGAGI. The CDR3 region has the DNA TGTGCCAGCAGGACAGGGACCGAGCAGTACTTC. This encodes CASRTGTEQYF.

V gene TRBV29-1 combines with J gene TRBJ2-7, with TRBD1 matching over 10 bases. The V gene's germline CDR1 is SQVTM and CDR2 ANQGSEA. The CDR3 covers 13 residues. With 6 bases clipped from V and 1 base from J, the junction kept 3 bases outside the gene matches. CDR3 in DNA: TGCAGCGTGAGGACAGGGGGTTCCTACGAGCAGTACTTC. Protein sequence: CSVRTGGSYEQYF.

This chain uses TRBV5-8 with TRBJ2-1; 11 nucleotides match TRBD2. With V trimmed by 2 bases and J by 8 bases, 12 bases remained unmatched. Germline assignment: CDR1 SGHTS and CDR2 YDEGEE. The CDR3 sequence is 17 residues long. The CDR3 loop reads CASSFAYSGGAQYEQFF. The CDR3 bases are TGTGCCAGCAGCTTCGCATATAGCGGGGGGGCACAATATGAGCAGTTCTTC.

This rearrangement joins TRBV2 to TRBJ1-5, with D tentatively TRBD1 (6 bases). The CDR3 runs 15 residues. CDR1 and CDR2 from the germline V gene are SNHLY and FYNNEI. Trimming pared 1 base from V and 3 bases from J, leaving 10 bases between. The CDR3 reads CASSEEGDLNQPQHF. For the CDR3, the DNA is TGTGCCAGCAGTGAAGAGGGGGACCTCAATCAGCCCCAGCATTTT.

This chain links TRBV7-8 with TRBJ2-7, with TRBD2 matching over 13 bases. Losses at the gene ends were 1 base for V and 3 bases for J; bases not matched to a gene: 3. The CDR3 totals 16 residues. CDR1 and CDR2 from the germline V gene are SGHVS and FQNEAQ. The CDR3 loop is CASSLGGLAGFYEQYF. DNA of the CDR3: TGTGCCAGCAGCTTAGGGGGACTAGCGGGGTTCTACGAGCAGTACTTC.

V and J are TRBV5-8 and TRBJ1-2; TRBD1 agrees at 7 bases. Unmatched junction bases numbered 14, after V lost 5 bases and J lost 10 bases. The CDR3 runs to 14 residues. Per the germline V gene, CDR1 is SGHTS and CDR2 is YDEGEE. For the CDR3, the DNA is TGTGCCAGCAGGCAAAGACAGGGTCTCCTCGCCTACACCTTC. Protein sequence: CASRQRQGLLAYTF.

V gene TRBV2 combines with J gene TRBJ2-1, with 9 bases fitting TRBD1. The CDR3 runs to 16 residues. Losses at the gene ends were 1 base for V and 5 bases for J; bases not matched to a gene: 6. Germline values: CDR1 SNHLY, CDR2 FYNNEI. CDR3 residues: CASSEEGGQGNNEQFF. CDR3 nucleotide sequence: TGTGCCAGCAGTGAAGAGGGGGGACAGGGTAACAATGAGCAGTTCTTC.

The CDR3 protein is CASSVGSGVLTDTQYF. CDR3 in DNA: TGTGCCAGCAGCGTAGGGAGCGGGGTCCTAACAGATACGCAGTATTTT. The rearrangement links TRBV9 to TRBJ2-3; 7 positions agree with TRBD2. Germline CDR1 is SGDLS and CDR2 is YYNGEE. CDR3 length equals 16 residues. Trimming at V came to 0 bases and at J to 3 bases, leaving 7 bases not matched to a gene.

This chain links TRBV28 with TRBJ1-2; D is uncertain. This CDR3 comprises 13 residues. CDR1 is MDHEN and CDR2 is SYDVKM in the germline V gene. V gave up 2 bases and J gave up 6 bases, with 10 bases separating them. In DNA, the CDR3 is TGTGCCAGCAGTTTAGGAGGCCTAAATGGCTACACCTTC. Translating it yields CASSLGGLNGYTF.

J is TRBJ1-5 and V is TRBV27; D remains unclear. CDR1 is MNHEY, CDR2 SMNVEV, per germline (reference sequence). Trimming took off 3 bases at V and 7 bases at J, with 16 bases between the two ends. The CDR3 sequence is 15 residues long. CDR3 sequence: CASSLDAGSWQPQHF. The CDR3 DNA sequence: TGTGCCAGCAGTTTGGATGCGGGGTCGTGGCAGCCCCAGCATTTT.

This clone was counted only a few times. The chain recombines TRBV6-5 with TRBJ2-4; 8 bases match TRBD2. The CDR3 length is 16 residues. Trimming removed 0 bases from V and 4 bases from J; junction bases left unmatched: 5. Per the germline V gene, CDR1 is MNHEY and CDR2 is SVGAGI. Here the CDR3 DNA reads TGTGCCAGCAGTTACTCGGGTTCGGGAGGGAAAAACATTCAGTACTTC. Protein: CASSYSGSGGKNIQYF.

The chain couples TRBV19 to TRBJ2-3, with 8 bases aligning to TRBD1. The CDR3 consists of 14 residues. The germline CDR1 and CDR2 sequences are LNHDA and SQIVND (reference sequence). V lost 4 bases to trimming and J lost 6 bases; unmatched junction nucleotides: 6. In DNA form, the CDR3 reads TGTGCCAGTAGTACGTGGACAGGGAGGGATACGCAGTATTTT. Translated, it gives CASSTWTGRDTQYF.

This clone showed up just once. The chain uses TRBV30 and TRBJ1-5; perhaps TRBD1 as D (5 bases). The CDR3 is 13 amino acids. Germline V gives CDR1 GTSNPN, CDR2 SVGIG (reference sequence). V gave up 2 bases and J gave up 7 bases, with 12 bases separating them. Written as DNA, the CDR3 is TGTGCCTGGAGTCCGCGGGGGGACCAGCCCCAGCATTTT. The encoded protein is CAWSPRGDQPQHF.

This clone was detected a few times. The rearrangement joins TRBV4-1 to TRBJ1-6, with D perhaps TRBD1 (5 bases). The CDR3 runs 16 residues. V shed 3 bases and J shed 8 bases, with 17 bases lying between them. Germline CDR1 is MGHRA and CDR2 is YSYEKL. The CDR3 sequence: CASSHILPRQHSPLHF. The CDR3 nucleotides are TGCGCCAGCAGCCATATACTTCCGAGACAGCATTCACCCCTCCACTTT.

The V call is TRBV18, the J call TRBJ2-3, with a weak D call TRBD1 (6 bases). Trimming took off 5 bases at V and 1 base at J, with 19 bases between the two ends. The CDR3 extends over 17 amino acids. Germline CDR1 KGHSH, CDR2 LQKENI. CDR3 bases: TGTGCCAGCTCATCCTATGTACGGACAGAACGCACAGATACGCAGTATTTT. It translates to CASSSYVRTERTDTQYF.

V and J are TRBV7-9 and TRBJ2-5; TRBD2 matches at 8 bases. Losses at the gene ends were 5 bases for V and 1 base for J; bases not matched to a gene: 6. This CDR3 region has 15 residues. Germline CDR1 and CDR2: SEHNR and FQNEAQ (reference sequence). In DNA, the CDR3 is TGTGCCAGCAGCCCACTAGCGGAGAGCCAAGAGACCCAGTACTTC. It translates to CASSPLAESQETQYF.

The rearrangement links TRBV2 to TRBJ2-5; D remains ambiguous. The V end was cut by 7 bases, the J end by 5 bases, with 14 bases between. Germline V gene sequence: CDR1 SNHLY, CDR2 FYNNEI. This CDR3 has 13 amino acids. The CDR3 loop reads CASISERQETQYF. The CDR3 DNA reads as TGTGCCAGCATATCAGAGAGGCAGGAGACCCAGTACTTC.

The chain carries TRBV15 and TRBJ1-3; maybe TRBD1 (5 bases). Germline V gives CDR1 LNHNV, CDR2 YYDKDF (reference sequence). Trimming took 0 bases from V and 3 from J, leaving 18 bases between them. CDR3 size: 18 residues. This CDR3 reads CATSRDLQGSLFGNTIYF. CDR3 bases: TGTGCCACCAGCAGAGATCTGCAGGGTTCGTTATTTGGAAACACCATATATTTT.

In its sample, this clone was seen once. The J gene is TRBJ2-5, the V gene TRBV28, with D possibly matching TRBD2 (6 bases). CDR3 length: 13 residues. Germline values: CDR1 MDHEN, CDR2 SYDVKM. Trimming took off 6 bases at V and 2 bases at J, with 10 bases between the two ends. CDR3 in amino acids: CASRVREQETQYF. CDR3 nucleotides: TGTGCCAGCAGGGTCCGGGAGCAAGAGACCCAGTACTTC. Full variable domain (outside the CDR3, taken from reference TRBV28 and TRBJ2-5): DVKVTQSSRYLVKRTGEKVFLECVQDMDHENMFWYRQDPGLGLRLIYFSYDVKMKEKGDIPEGYSVSREKKERFSLILESASTNQTSMYLCASRVREQETQYFGPGTRLLVL.

The chain has TRBV5-5 and TRBJ1-5; tentative D call: TRBD1 (5 bases). V was trimmed by 0 bases and J by 4 bases, leaving 17 bases between them. The germline gives CDR1 SGHKS, CDR2 YYEKEE (reference sequence). CDR3 length equals 17 residues. The CDR3, as DNA: TGTGCCAGCAGCTTGGGCGTTGCGGGGGGAAGAAATCAGCCCCAGCATTTT. This encodes CASSLGVAGGRNQPQHF.

The chain recombines TRBV4-3 with TRBJ2-5, with TRBD2 matching over 11 bases. CDR3 length equals 16 residues. CDR1 is LGHNA and CDR2 is YSLEER in the germline V gene. V was clipped by 1 base and J by 5 bases; unmatched bases: 6. The CDR3 DNA follows: TGCGCCAGCAGCCAAGGGAGGGCTAGCGGGAGGGAGACCCAGTACTTC. This gives the protein CASSQGRASGRETQYF.